A single sample gave rise to the 16 T cell receptor beta chains below, sequenced in a study of blood T cell repertoires in COVID-19. TCRdb keeps only in-frame clones here, not all; method: immunoSEQ multiplex PCR. Of around 170,000 clones listed, approximately 90% are singletons. The sequenced sample was peripheral blood. Receptor source: a woman aged 30 to 39 with active or convalescent COVID-19.

This clone was seen a few times. This sequence joins TRBV7-2 and TRBJ2-1; 7 nucleotides agree with TRBD2. J was trimmed by 12 bases and V by 6 bases; bases with no gene match: 11. Germline V gives CDR1 SGHTA, CDR2 FQGNSA. The CDR3 loop spans 13 amino acids. This CDR3 reads CASRLPPLAAQFF. CDR3 nucleotides: TGTGCCAGCAGACTCCCACCGCTAGCGGCGCAGTTCTTC.

The gene calls are TRBV6-1 and TRBJ1-1; no reliable D call. Germline lookup yields CDR1 MNHNS and CDR2 SASEGT. The germline V and J ends were trimmed by 3 bases and 6 bases, with 17 bases remaining between them. The CDR3 spans 15 residues. CDR3 sequence reads: CASSDAGLGKPEAFF. CDR3 sequence (DNA): TGTGCCAGCAGTGACGCAGGCCTCGGAAAACCTGAAGCTTTCTTT.

V usage is TRBV5-1 and J usage is TRBJ1-2, with TRBD1 matching over 10 bases. The ends lost 0 bases at V and 4 bases at J; junction bases unmatched: 6. The CDR3 runs to 16 residues. CDR1 and CDR2 from the germline V gene are SGHRS and YFSETQ. The DNA for the CDR3 is TGCGCCAGCAGCTTGGGAGGGACAGGGGACTCCTATGGCTACACCTTC. It is translated as CASSLGGTGDSYGYTF. Variable domain in full (rest from reference TRBV5-1 and TRBJ1-2): KAGVTQTPRYLIKTRGQQVTLSCSPISGHRSVSWYQQTPGQGLQFLFEYFSETQRNKGNFPGRFSGRQFSNSRSEMNVSTLELGDSALYLCASSLGGTGDSYGYTFGSGTRLTVV.

The chain combines TRBV9 with TRBJ2-7; 7 nucleotides line up with TRBD1. Germline lookup yields CDR1 SGDLS and CDR2 YYNGEE. Trimming took 4 bases from V and 3 from J; bases not matched to a gene: 7. The CDR3 is made up of 14 amino acids. CDR3 sequence reads: CASSLGQQNYEQYF. The CDR3, as DNA: TGTGCCAGCAGCCTGGGACAGCAAAACTACGAGCAGTACTTC.

The gene calls are TRBV2 and TRBJ1-1, with 9 bases that match TRBD1. The CDR3 is made up of 15 amino acids. The J segment lost 3 bases and the V segment lost 6 bases, leaving 8 bases of the junction unmatched. CDR1 SNHLY and CDR2 FYNNEI come from the germline V gene. CDR3 sequence: CASRGTGWGDTEAFF. The CDR3 DNA sequence: TGTGCCAGCAGGGGGACAGGGTGGGGTGACACTGAAGCTTTCTTT. The variable domain in full, with the rest retrieved from reference TRBV2 and TRBJ1-1, is EPEVTQTPSHQVTQMGQEVILRCVPISNHLYFYWYRQILGQKVEFLVSFYNNEISEKSEIFDDQFSVERPDGSNFTLKIRSTKLEDSAMYFCASRGTGWGDTEAFFGQGTRLTVV.

CDR3 sequence (DNA): TGCGCCAGCAGCTTGGTTGCCGACAGCTCCTACGAGCAGTACTTC. Translating gives CASSLVADSSYEQYF. The chain combines TRBV5-1 with TRBJ2-7; tentative D call: TRBD1 (5 bases). Germline CDR1 is SGHRS and CDR2 is YFSETQ. V lost 0 bases and J 0 bases, leaving 10 bases between the germline ends. The CDR3 sequence is 15 residues long.

The chain uses TRBV5-1 and TRBJ1-2; D is undetermined. The CDR3 runs to 12 residues. V lost 9 bases and J 4 bases, leaving 13 bases between the germline ends. The germline CDR1 and CDR2 sequences are SGHRS and YFSETQ. As DNA, the CDR3 is TGCGCCACCCACGGGGAGGGCTATGGCTACACCTTC. Amino acid sequence: CATHGEGYGYTF. Full variable domain (remainder filled in from reference TRBV5-1 and TRBJ1-2): KAGVTQTPRYLIKTRGQQVTLSCSPISGHRSVSWYQQTPGQGLQFLFEYFSETQRNKGNFPGRFSGRQFSNSRSEMNVSTLELGDSALYLCATHGEGYGYTFGSGTRLTVV.

This chain links TRBV19 with TRBJ2-1; D gene unclear. In germline, CDR1 is LNHDA, CDR2 SQIVND (reference sequence). CDR3 length: 13 residues. V lost 7 bases and J lost 1, with 8 bases in between. This CDR3 is CASTAGSYNEQFF. Here the CDR3 DNA reads TGTGCCAGTACCGCCGGGTCCTACAATGAGCAGTTCTTC.

This chain links TRBV18 with TRBJ1-5; TRBD1 aligns across 9 bases. Germline-derived CDR1 and CDR2 are KGHSH and LQKENI. The length of the CDR3 is 16 residues. Trimming removed 0 bases from V and 5 bases from J; junction bases left unmatched: 5. The CDR3 loop is CASSPPGQGRDQPQHF. The CDR3 DNA follows: TGTGCCAGCTCACCACCCGGACAGGGGAGGGATCAGCCCCAGCATTTT. Filled out from reference TRBV18 and TRBJ1-5, the complete variable domain reads NAGVMQNPRHLVRRRGQEARLRCSPMKGHSHVYWYRQLPEEGLKFMVYLQKENIIDESGMPKERFSAEFPKEGPSILRIQQVVRGDSAAYFCASSPPGQGRDQPQHFGDGTRLSIL.

The chain couples TRBV6-4 to TRBJ2-2; 7 bases align to TRBD1. V shed 6 bases and J 6 bases; nucleotides not matched to a gene: 13. The length of the CDR3 is 16 residues. Germline values: CDR1 MRHNA, CDR2 SNTAGT. CDR3 amino acids: CASRKETGSGAGELFF. DNA for the CDR3: TGTGCCAGCAGGAAGGAGACAGGGTCTGGGGCCGGGGAGCTGTTTTTT.

In DNA form, the CDR3 reads TGTGCCAGTAGTATAGGACAGGCTGGAAACACCATATATTTT. It is translated as CASSIGQAGNTIYF. The rearrangement uses TRBV19 and TRBJ1-3; maybe TRBD1 (6 bases). There are 14 residues in the CDR3. Germline V CDR1 and CDR2: LNHDA, SQIVND (reference sequence). Trimming took 1 base from V and 2 from J, leaving 6 bases between them.

The rearrangement joins TRBV6-4 to TRBJ1-4; TRBD1 matches at 9 bases. From germline, CDR1 is MRHNA and CDR2 SNTAGT. The CDR3 consists of 15 residues. Trimming took 6 bases from V and 5 from J; bases not matched to a gene: 7. The CDR3 loop reads CASRRTGTGNEKLFF. CDR3 nucleotides: TGTGCCAGCAGAAGAACCGGGACAGGGAATGAAAAACTGTTTTTT.

This sequence joins TRBV19 and TRBJ1-6; D remains unclear. Per the germline V gene, CDR1 is LNHDA and CDR2 is SQIVND (reference sequence). The V gene lost 5 bases and the J gene lost 4 bases, with 18 bases spanning the gap. The CDR3 runs 17 residues. In DNA form, the CDR3 reads TGTGCCAGTAGTTCCCCACCCGGTCTCCGATATAATTCACCCCTCCACTTT. It translates to CASSSPPGLRYNSPLHF.

The rearrangement links TRBV7-9 to TRBJ1-5; D is perhaps TRBD1 (6 bases). This CDR3 contains 12 residues. V lost 4 bases, J lost 9 bases, and 10 bases lay in between. In germline, CDR1 is SEHNR, CDR2 FQNEAQ (reference sequence). The CDR3 DNA follows: TGTGCCAGCAGCTCAGGGGTTCGGCCCCAGCATTTT. Protein: CASSSGVRPQHF.

The CDR3 DNA follows: TGCGCCAGCAGCGTCGACAGGGCGCTGTATCAGCCCCAGCATTTT. Residues: CASSVDRALYQPQHF. The genes are TRBV4-1 and TRBJ1-5, with 7 bases that match TRBD1. V dropped 5 bases and J dropped 5; count of bases not matched to a gene: 9. This CDR3 has 15 amino acids. Germline-derived CDR1 and CDR2 are MGHRA and YSYEKL.

V is TRBV7-2 and J is TRBJ1-2; D not certain. Germline V CDR1 and CDR2: SGHTA, FQGNSA. With 6 bases removed from V and 0 bases from J, the gap between germline ends came to 11 bases. There are 14 residues in the CDR3. The CDR3 spells CASRRVLANYGYTF. The CDR3, as DNA: TGTGCCAGCAGGCGGGTCCTAGCTAACTATGGCTACACCTTC.